The clone carrying this T cell receptor beta chain came up a few times. The antigen is undetermined. The library put unique molecular identifiers onto individual cDNA molecules. TCRdb reanalysed the RACE reads using MiXCR and keeps one entry per CDR3 protein. The data contain 84,000 or so distinct CDR3 sequences, over 9.5% of them seen just once; the ten biggest clones take up approximately 2.2%. V trimming: 7 bases; J trimming: 4 bases; junction bases outside the gene matches: 11. Germline-derived CDR1 and CDR2 are SQVTM and ANQGSEA. This CDR3 has 15 amino acids. This sample was taken from a study of human T cells and chemical hapten exposure. Study results and caveats: TCRs above 1 in 1000 frequency stayed constant with DPC sensitization.

The time point: patch test 1, 2 weeks after DPC sensitization. Specified treatment: therapeutic diphenylcyclopropenone sensitization with weekly scalp DPC. The sequencing used whole blood, collected in connection with sensitization to the hapten diphenylcyclopropenone (DPC). The source of this sequence is a middle-aged man with alopecia areata. Some clones in this sample may be carry-over from other donors' samples. The chain is built from TRBV29-1 and TRBJ2-2; 8 nucleotides align to TRBD2. CDR3 protein: CSARSREGATGELFF. Here the CDR3 DNA reads TGCAGCGCCCGATCCCGGGAGGGCGCCACCGGGGAGCTGTTTTTT.